A selection of T cell receptor beta chains follows, all from one sample in a study of blood T cell repertoires in COVID-19. Here immunoSEQ multiplex PCR was the method, and the copy in TCRdb shows in-frame clones only, minus some. The sample lists about 480,000 clones; roughly 90% were seen once. Sequenced sample: PBMCs or T cells enriched from blood (not recorded which). Source of these receptors: a middle-aged woman who had recovered from COVID-19. Both conserved end residues are part of each CDR3. A D gene is named only where the DNA matches it firmly. Only part of the rows carry a size: once, few, many, or a class if the clone is expanded.

TRBJ1-2,TRBV19,-,TRBD1,CASSATGGAHGYTF,TGTGCCAGTAGTGCTACAGGGGGTGCGCATGGCTACACCTTC
TRBJ2-3,TRBV30,few,TRBD2,CAWSGGDTQYF,TGTGCCTGGAGCGGGGGGGATACGCAGTATTTT
TRBJ1-1,TRBV12-5,-,TRBD1,CASGLAKSGTVLTEAFF,TGTGCTAGTGGTTTGGCGAAATCCGGGACAGTCCTAACTGAAGCTTTCTTT
TRBJ1-1,TRBV27,-,-,CASSFQGGTEAFF,TGTGCCAGCAGTTTTCAGGGAGGAACTGAAGCTTTCTTT
TRBJ2-3,TRBV4-3,-,TRBD2,CASSLSGKSTDTQYF,TGCGCCAGCAGCCTTAGCGGGAAAAGCACAGATACGCAGTATTTT
TRBJ2-5,TRBV6-4,many,TRBD1,CASSDSTGGVETQYF,TGTGCCAGCAGTGACTCGACAGGGGGCGTGGAGACCCAGTACTTC
TRBJ2-3,TRBV7-8,-,TRBD2,CASTPLFERETDTQYF,TGTGCCAGCACCCCGTTGTTTGAGCGGGAGACAGATACGCAGTATTTT
TRBJ2-1,TRBV4-3,once,TRBD2,CASSPYGGRGYNEQFF,TGCGCCAGCAGCCCGTATGGCGGGAGGGGTTACAATGAGCAGTTCTTC
TRBJ2-3,TRBV5-1,-,TRBD1,CASSSTGGPGTDTQYF,TGCGCCAGCAGCTCGACAGGGGGCCCCGGCACAGATACGCAGTATTTT
TRBJ2-1,TRBV24-1,-,TRBD2,CATSDFRGTAGGVNEQFF,TGTGCCACCAGTGATTTTAGGGGAACGGCGGGAGGTGTGAATGAGCAGTTCTTC
TRBJ2-7,TRBV27,-,-,CASSSINRRYEQYF,TGTGCCAGCAGTTCAATCAATCGGCGGTACGAGCAGTACTTC
TRBJ1-1,TRBV7-6,-,TRBD1,CASSPAPGQAGAEAFF,TGTGCCAGCAGCCCAGCTCCCGGACAGGCTGGCGCTGAAGCTTTCTTT
TRBJ2-1,TRBV27,-,-,CASSLRGQRGLTTHEQFF,TGTGCCAGCAGTTTAAGAGGACAGAGGGGTTTAACTACCCATGAGCAGTTCTTC
TRBJ1-6,TRBV6-6,-,-,CASSHPGAPLHF,TGTGCCAGCAGTCACCCGGGGGCACCCCTCCACTTT
TRBJ1-5,TRBV29-1,-,TRBD1,CSVGGTGNQPQHF,TGCAGCGTTGGAGGGACAGGGAATCAGCCCCAGCATTTT
TRBJ2-5,TRBV5-4,-,TRBD2,CASSFGGVVGEETQYF,TGTGCCAGCAGCTTCGGGGGGGTGGTAGGGGAGGAGACCCAGTACTTC
TRBJ2-1,TRBV20-1,-,TRBD2,CSASELAAGRFF,TGCAGTGCTAGTGAGCTAGCGGCAGGCCGGTTCTTC
TRBJ2-5,TRBV9,-,-,CASSPRGSEGTQYF,TGTGCCAGCAGCCCCCGTGGCTCAGAGGGGACCCAGTACTTC
TRBJ1-1,TRBV4-1,-,-,CASSQELVSGNTEAFF,TGCGCCAGCAGCCAAGAATTGGTTAGCGGGAACACTGAAGCTTTCTTT
TRBJ1-1,TRBV10-3,-,TRBD1,CAINPGQGAVAFF,TGTGCCATCAACCCGGGACAGGGGGCTGTAGCTTTCTTT
TRBJ2-7,TRBV27,few,-,CASSSRVNYEQYF,TGTGCCAGCAGTTCGAGGGTAAACTACGAGCAGTACTTC
TRBJ1-2,TRBV6-5,-,-,CASSYQGTPSNYGYTF,TGTGCCAGCAGTTACCAGGGAACCCCTTCTAACTATGGCTACACCTTC